The T cell receptor beta chain under discussion was sequenced for a study of cytomegalovirus exposure and HLA in healthy donors. The study, taken as a whole, reports: The tendency of first-cohort TCR clusters to co-occur in the approximately 110 validation repertoires was identified by a subsequent analysis. Among TCR sequences, most were rare, though some public TCRs appeared in many donors. In vitro, three CMV-associated chains proved specific for CMV antigens. The classifier reportedly diagnosed cytomegalovirus status with high specificity and sensitivity.

This clone was seen only once. Its antigen is undetermined. Clones were sequenced by immunoSEQ multiplex PCR, and TCRdb holds only the in-frame ones, with some missing. The sample gives under 200,000 clones, 75% to 90% of which show up once; around 6.7% is in the top ten. The V end was cut by 1 base, the J end by 2 bases, with 12 bases between. There are 15 residues in the CDR3. CDR1 and CDR2 from the germline V gene are SGHTA and FQGNSA. The sequenced sample was PBMCs. This clonotype was obtained from a young man in good health and CMV-seropositive. V is TRBV7-2 and J is TRBJ2-7, with D possibly TRBD2 on 6 matching bases. CDR3 sequence (DNA): TGTGCCAGCAGCTTAGTGGGGGGAGTGGCCTACGAGCAGTACTTC. Protein: CASSLVGGVAYEQYF.